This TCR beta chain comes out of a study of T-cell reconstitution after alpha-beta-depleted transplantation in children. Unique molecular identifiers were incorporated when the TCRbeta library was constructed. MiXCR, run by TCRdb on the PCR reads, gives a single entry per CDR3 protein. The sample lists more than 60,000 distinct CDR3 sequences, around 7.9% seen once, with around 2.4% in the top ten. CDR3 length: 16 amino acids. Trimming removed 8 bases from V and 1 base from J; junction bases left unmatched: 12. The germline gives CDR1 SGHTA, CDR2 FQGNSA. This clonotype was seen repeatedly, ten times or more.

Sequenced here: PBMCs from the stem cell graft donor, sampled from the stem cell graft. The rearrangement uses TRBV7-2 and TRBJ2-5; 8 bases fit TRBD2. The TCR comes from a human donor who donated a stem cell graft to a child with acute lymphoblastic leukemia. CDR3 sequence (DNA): TGTGCCAGCTCCCGGGGGGGCCGGAAACCCCAAGAGACCCAGTACTTC. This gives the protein CASSRGGRKPQETQYF.